Listed here is a single T cell receptor (beta chain). Antigen unknown. Isolating PBMCs gave at least 6 million of these cells per sample. Primed by a sample-barcoded 5' primer and a J-beta primer mix, a second PCR proceeded for about 7 to 12 cycles. The template-switch adaptor, which had 12 random nucleotides, put a tag on each cDNA molecule. Via MiXCR, TCRdb re-called the 5' RACE reads, giving one row per CDR3 protein. The sample has about 580,000 distinct CDR3 sequences; around 48% are singletons. The sample belongs to a study of blood T cells in healthy people across ages. Findings of the study overall: Roughly linear age-related decline in beta diversity appeared, significant by age 40.

The CDR3 has 15 residues. From germline, CDR1 is LGHDT and CDR2 YNNKEL (reference sequence). Deletions cut 0 bases from V and 2 bases from J, with 10 bases between. The sequencing sample was made of blood. The chain uses TRBV3-1 and TRBJ2-5, with D unresolved. The sequence came from an older man in good health. Here the CDR3 DNA reads TGTGCCAGCAGCCAAGAGCCAACAACACAAGAGACCCAGTACTTC. Translating gives CASSQEPTTQETQYF.